This T cell receptor (beta chain) emerged from a study of Graves' ophthalmopathy and Graves' hyperthyroidism. Scientists amplified the TCR beta CDR3 regions from RNA transcripts. The first round was an RT-PCR with HTBI primers, and the second round was a multiplex PCR. TCRdb itself ran the multiplex PCR reads through MiXCR, one entry per CDR3 protein. The top ten hold around 6.5% of the sample, which has hundreds of thousands of distinct CDR3 sequences, about 24% seen once. Turning to this clonotype: Its antigen is undetermined.

Study observations and caveats: Clonotypes were expanded in thyroid at above 0.001 frequency, and most also appeared in blood.

Germline CDR1 reads MNHEY; CDR2 reads SVGAGI. This CDR3 spans 14 amino acids. V lost 0 bases and J lost 10, with 15 bases in between. The receptor comes from a young woman with stable Graves' hyperthyroidism. Some clones in this sample may be carry-over from other donors' samples. The chain is built from TRBV6-5 and TRBJ1-1, with D possibly matching TRBD1 (5 bases). The sequencing input was peripheral blood. The DNA for the CDR3 is TGTGCCAGCAGTTACTCTTTATTCGGGGACGGAGCTTTCTTT. Encoded protein: CASSYSLFGDGAFF.